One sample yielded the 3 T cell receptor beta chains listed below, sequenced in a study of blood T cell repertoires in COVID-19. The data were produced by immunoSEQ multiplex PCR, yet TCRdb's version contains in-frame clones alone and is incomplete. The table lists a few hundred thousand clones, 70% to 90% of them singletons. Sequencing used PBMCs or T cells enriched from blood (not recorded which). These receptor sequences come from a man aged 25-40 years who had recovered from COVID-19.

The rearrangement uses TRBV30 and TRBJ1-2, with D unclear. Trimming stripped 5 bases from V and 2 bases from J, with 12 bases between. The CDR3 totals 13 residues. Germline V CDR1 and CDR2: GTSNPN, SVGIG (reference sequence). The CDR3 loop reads CAWSLGGNYGYTF. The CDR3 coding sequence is TGTGCCTGGTCCCTTGGAGGGAACTATGGCTACACCTTC.

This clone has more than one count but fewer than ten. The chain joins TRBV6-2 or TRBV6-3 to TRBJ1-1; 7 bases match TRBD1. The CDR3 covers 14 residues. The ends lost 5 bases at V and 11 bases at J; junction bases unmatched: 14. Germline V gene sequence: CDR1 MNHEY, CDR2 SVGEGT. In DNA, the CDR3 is TGTGCCAGCAGTCTTGGGACAGCCGTTTCGGACGCTTTCTTT. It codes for CASSLGTAVSDAFF.

The CDR3 region has the DNA TGCGCCAGCAGCCAAGATTCTGACAGGGGGCGTGCAACTAATGAAAAACTGTTTTTT. It is translated as CASSQDSDRGRATNEKLFF. The chain joins TRBV4-1 to TRBJ1-4; TRBD1 matches 10 bases. V gave up 0 bases and J gave up 0 bases; unmatched junction bases: 7. Germline V CDR1 and CDR2: MGHRA, YSYEKL. The CDR3 loop spans 19 amino acids.